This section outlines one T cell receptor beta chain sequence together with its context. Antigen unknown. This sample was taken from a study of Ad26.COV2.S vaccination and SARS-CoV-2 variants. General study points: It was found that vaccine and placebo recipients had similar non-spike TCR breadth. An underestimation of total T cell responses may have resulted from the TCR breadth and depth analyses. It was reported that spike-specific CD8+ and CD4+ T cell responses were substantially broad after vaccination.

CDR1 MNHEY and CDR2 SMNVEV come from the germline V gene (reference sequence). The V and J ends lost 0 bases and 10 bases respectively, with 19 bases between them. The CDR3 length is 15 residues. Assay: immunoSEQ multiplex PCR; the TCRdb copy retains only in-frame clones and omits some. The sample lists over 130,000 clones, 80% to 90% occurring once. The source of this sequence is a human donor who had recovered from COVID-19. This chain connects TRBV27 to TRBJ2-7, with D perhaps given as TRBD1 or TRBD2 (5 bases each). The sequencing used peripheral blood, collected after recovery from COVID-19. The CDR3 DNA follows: TGTGCCAGCAGTTTATCACCCACCGGGACGGATCTTCAGTACTTC. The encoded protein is CASSLSPTGTDLQYF.